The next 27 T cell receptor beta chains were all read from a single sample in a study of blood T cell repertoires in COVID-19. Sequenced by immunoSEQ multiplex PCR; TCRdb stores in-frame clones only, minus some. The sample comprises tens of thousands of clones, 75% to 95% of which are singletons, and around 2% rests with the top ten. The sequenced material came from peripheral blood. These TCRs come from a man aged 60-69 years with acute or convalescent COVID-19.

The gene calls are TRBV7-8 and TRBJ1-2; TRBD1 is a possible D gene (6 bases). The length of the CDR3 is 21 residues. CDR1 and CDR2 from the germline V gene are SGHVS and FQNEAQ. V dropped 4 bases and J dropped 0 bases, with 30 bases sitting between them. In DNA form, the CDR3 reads TGTGCCAGCAGCTCAAGCTCCAGGGGTTACCAAACCGCCTCATCTAACTATGGCTACACCTTC. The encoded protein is CASSSSSRGYQTASSNYGYTF. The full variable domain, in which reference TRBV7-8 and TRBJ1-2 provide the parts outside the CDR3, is GAGVSQSPRYKVAKRGQDVALRCDPISGHVSLFWYQQALGQGPEFLTYFQNEAQLDKSGLPSDRFFAERPEGSVSTLKIQRTQQEDSAVYLCASSSSSRGYQTASSNYGYTFGSGTRLTVV.

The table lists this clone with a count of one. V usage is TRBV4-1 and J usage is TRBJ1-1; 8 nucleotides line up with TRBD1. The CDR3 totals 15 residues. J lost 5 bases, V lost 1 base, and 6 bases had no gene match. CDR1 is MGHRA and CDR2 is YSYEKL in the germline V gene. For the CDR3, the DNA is TGCGCCAGCAGCCAAGTTGGCAGGGGGCTGACTGAAGCTTTCTTT. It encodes CASSQVGRGLTEAFF.

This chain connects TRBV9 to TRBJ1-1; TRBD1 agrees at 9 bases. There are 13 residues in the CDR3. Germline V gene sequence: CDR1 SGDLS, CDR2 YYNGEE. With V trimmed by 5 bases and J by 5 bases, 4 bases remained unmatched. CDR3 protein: CASSPGQGTEAFF. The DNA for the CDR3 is TGTGCCAGCAGTCCGGGACAGGGAACTGAAGCTTTCTTT.

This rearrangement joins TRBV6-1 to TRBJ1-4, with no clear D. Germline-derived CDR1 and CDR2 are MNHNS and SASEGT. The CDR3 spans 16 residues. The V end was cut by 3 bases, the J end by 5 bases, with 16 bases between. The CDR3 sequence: CASSDRRRVSNEKLFF. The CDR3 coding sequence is TGTGCCAGCAGTGACCGTAGGAGGGTCTCGAATGAAAAACTGTTTTTT.

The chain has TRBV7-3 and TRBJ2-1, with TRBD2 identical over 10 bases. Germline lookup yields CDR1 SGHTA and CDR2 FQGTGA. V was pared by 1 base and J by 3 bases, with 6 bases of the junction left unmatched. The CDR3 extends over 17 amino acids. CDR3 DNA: TGTGCCAGCAGCTTAAAGAGTAGGACTAGCGGCTACAATGAGCAGTTCTTC. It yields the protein CASSLKSRTSGYNEQFF.

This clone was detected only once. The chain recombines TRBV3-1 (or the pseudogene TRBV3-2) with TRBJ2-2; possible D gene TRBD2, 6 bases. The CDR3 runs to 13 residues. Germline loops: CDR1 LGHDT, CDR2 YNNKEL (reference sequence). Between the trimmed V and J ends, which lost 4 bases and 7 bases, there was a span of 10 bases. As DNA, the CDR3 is TGTGCCAGCAGCCGCGGGGCAGTCGGGGAGCTGTTTTTT. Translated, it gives CASSRGAVGELFF.

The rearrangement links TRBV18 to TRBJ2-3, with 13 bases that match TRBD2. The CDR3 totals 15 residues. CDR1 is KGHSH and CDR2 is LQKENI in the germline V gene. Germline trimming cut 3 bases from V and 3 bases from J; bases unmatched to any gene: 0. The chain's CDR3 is CASSPTSGRTDTQYF. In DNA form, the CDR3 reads TGTGCCAGCTCACCGACTAGCGGGAGGACAGATACGCAGTATTTT.

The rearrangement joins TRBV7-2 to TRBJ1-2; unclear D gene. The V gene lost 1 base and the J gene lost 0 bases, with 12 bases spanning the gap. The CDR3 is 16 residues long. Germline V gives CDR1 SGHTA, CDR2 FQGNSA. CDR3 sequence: CASSLVLSASNYGYTF. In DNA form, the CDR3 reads TGTGCCAGCAGCTTAGTGCTTAGTGCTTCTAACTATGGCTACACCTTC.

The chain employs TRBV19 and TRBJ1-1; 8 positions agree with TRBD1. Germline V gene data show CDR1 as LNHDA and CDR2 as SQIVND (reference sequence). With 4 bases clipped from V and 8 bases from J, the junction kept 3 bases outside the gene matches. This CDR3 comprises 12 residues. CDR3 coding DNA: TGTGCCAGTAGTAGTAGACAGGGGGAAGCTTTCTTT. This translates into CASSSRQGEAFF.

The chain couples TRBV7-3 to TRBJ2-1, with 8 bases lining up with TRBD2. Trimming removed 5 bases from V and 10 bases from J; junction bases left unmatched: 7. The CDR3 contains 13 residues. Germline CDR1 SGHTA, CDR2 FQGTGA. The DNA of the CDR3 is TGTGCCAGCAGCGCTTTTGCGGGAGGCGAGCAGTTCTTC. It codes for CASSAFAGGEQFF.

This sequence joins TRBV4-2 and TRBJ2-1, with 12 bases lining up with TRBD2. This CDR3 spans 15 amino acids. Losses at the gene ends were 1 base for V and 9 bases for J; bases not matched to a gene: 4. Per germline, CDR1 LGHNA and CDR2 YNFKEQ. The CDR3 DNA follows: TGTGCCAGCAGCCAAGGGACTAGCGGGGAACTTGAGCAGTTCTTC. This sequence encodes CASSQGTSGELEQFF.

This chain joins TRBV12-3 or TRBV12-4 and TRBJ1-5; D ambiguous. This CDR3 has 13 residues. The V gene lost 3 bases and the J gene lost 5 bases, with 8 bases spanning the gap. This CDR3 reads CASSFGVYQPQHF. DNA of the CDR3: TGTGCCAGCAGTTTTGGAGTATATCAGCCCCAGCATTTT.

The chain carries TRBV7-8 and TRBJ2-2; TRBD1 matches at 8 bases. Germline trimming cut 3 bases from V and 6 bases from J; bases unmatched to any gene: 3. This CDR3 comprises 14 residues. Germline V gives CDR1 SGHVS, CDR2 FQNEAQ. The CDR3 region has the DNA TGTGCCAGCAGCTTTCAACAGGGGGCCGGGGAGCTGTTTTTT. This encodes CASSFQQGAGELFF.

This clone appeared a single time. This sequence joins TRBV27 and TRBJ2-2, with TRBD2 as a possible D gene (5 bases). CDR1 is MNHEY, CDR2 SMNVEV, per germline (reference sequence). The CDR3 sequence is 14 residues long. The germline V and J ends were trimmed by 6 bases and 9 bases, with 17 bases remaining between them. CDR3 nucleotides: TGTGCCAGCAGCTATTCCGTAGGAGGCCGGGAGCTGTTTTTT. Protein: CASSYSVGGRELFF.

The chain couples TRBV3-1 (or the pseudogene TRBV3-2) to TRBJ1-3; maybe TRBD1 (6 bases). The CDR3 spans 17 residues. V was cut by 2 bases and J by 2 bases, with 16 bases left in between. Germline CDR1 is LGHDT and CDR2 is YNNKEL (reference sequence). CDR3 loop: CASSQLTGSYAGNTIYF. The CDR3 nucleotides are TGTGCCAGCAGCCAACTGACAGGTTCGTATGCTGGAAACACCATATATTTT.

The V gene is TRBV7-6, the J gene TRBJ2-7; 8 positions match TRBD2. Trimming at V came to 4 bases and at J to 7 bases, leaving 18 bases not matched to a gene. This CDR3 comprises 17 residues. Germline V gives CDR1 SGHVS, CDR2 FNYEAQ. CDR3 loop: CASSSGGLSAGGREQYF. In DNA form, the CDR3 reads TGTGCCAGCAGCTCCGGGGGACTATCCGCGGGAGGCCGTGAGCAGTACTTC.

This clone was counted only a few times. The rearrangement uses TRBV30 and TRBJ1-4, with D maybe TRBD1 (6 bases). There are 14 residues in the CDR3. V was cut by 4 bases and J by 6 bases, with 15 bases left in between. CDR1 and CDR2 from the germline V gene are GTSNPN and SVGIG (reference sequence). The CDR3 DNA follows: TGTGCCTGGACTCGTGACAGGACGGATGAAAAACTGTTTTTT. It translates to CAWTRDRTDEKLFF.

CDR3 residues: CASSSWTGKGGTEAFF. The DNA for the CDR3 is TGTGCCAGCAGTTCCTGGACAGGAAAAGGAGGAACTGAAGCTTTCTTT. The genes are TRBV27 and TRBJ1-1, with TRBD1 matching over 7 bases. The V gene end was trimmed by 4 bases and the J gene end by 5 bases; junction bases not matched to a gene: 13. The CDR3 is 16 amino acids. Germline V gene data show CDR1 as MNHEY and CDR2 as SMNVEV (reference sequence).

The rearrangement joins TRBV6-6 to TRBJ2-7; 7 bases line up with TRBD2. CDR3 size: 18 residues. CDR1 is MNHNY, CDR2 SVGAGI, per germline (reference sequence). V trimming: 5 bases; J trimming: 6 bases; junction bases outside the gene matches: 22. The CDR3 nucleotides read TGTGCCAGCAGTCTACCTAGGACTCCGAGCGGGATGCAGCGCGAGCAGTACTTC. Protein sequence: CASSLPRTPSGMQREQYF.

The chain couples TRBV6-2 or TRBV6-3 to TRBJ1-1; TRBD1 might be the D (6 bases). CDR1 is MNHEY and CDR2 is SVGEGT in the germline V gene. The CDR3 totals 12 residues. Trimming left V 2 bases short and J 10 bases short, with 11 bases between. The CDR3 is CASSYPGGLAFF. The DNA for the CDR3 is TGTGCCAGCAGTTACCCGGGGGGCCTAGCTTTCTTT.

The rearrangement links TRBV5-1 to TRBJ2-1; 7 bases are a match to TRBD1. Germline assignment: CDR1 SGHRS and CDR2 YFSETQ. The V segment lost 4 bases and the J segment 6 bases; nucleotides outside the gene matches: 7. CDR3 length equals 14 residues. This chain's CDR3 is CASSPGTGANEQFF. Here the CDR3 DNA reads TGCGCCAGCAGCCCCGGAACAGGGGCCAATGAGCAGTTCTTC.

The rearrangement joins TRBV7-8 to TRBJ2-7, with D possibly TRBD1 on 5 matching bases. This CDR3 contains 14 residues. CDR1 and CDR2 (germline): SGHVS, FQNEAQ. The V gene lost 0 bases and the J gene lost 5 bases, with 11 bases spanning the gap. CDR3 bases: TGTGCCAGCAGCTTAGCGTCAGGGTCGGACGAGCAGTACTTC. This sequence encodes CASSLASGSDEQYF.

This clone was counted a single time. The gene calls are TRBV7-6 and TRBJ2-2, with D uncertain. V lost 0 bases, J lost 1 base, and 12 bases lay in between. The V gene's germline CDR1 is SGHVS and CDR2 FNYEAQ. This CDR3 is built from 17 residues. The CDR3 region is CASSLAGLGVNTGELFF. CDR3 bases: TGTGCCAGCAGCTTAGCCGGTTTGGGCGTGAACACCGGGGAGCTGTTTTTT.

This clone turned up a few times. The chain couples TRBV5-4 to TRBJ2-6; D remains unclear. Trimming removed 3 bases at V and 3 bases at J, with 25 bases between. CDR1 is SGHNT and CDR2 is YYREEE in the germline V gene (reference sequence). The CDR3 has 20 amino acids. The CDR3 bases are TGTGCCAGCAGCTCCCCGGAAGAGTTTAAACACGACTTTGGGGCCAACGTCCTGACTTTC. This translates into CASSSPEEFKHDFGANVLTF.

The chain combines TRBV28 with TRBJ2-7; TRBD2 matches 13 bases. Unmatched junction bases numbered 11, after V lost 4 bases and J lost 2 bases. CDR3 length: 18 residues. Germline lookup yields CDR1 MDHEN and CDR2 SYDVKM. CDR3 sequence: CASSSAPIGTSGAYEQYF. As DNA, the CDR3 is TGTGCCAGCAGTTCCGCGCCGATTGGGACTAGCGGGGCCTACGAGCAGTACTTC.

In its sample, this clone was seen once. The CDR3 spells CASSYLRSDRAYTGELFF. CDR3 nucleotides: TGCGCCAGCAGCTACTTAAGGTCGGACAGGGCTTACACCGGGGAGCTGTTTTTT. The chain uses TRBV5-1 and TRBJ2-2; 8 bases are a match to TRBD1. The CDR3 spans 18 residues. Trimming cost V 3 bases and J 3 bases; bases outside gene matches: 13. Per germline, CDR1 SGHRS and CDR2 YFSETQ.

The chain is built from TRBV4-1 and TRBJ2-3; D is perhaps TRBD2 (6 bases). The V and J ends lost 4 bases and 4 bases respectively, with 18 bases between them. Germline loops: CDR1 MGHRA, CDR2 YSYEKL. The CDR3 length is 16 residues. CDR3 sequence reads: CASSRGERRRADTQYF. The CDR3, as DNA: TGCGCCAGCAGCCGGGGTGAGCGTAGGAGGGCAGATACGCAGTATTTT.